This T cell receptor beta chain was found in a study of long-term antiretroviral therapy in people with HIV. Every donor contributed at least one pre-ART and at least two post-ART PBMC samples. Survey-level immunoSEQ v3.0 assays were run. Sequenced by immunoSEQ multiplex PCR; TCRdb stores in-frame clones only, minus some. The sample has some 16,000 clones, about three quarters seen once. Regarding the study as a whole: Blood was collected between about 2004 and 2017, possibly under older ART regimens. HIV repertoires showed narrower CDR3 length ranges than controls.

The CDR3 sequence is 14 residues long. CDR1 SNHLY and CDR2 FYNNEI come from the germline V gene. The V and J ends lost 6 bases and 2 bases respectively, with 13 bases between them. About this clone itself: Its cognate antigen is unknown.

The chain links TRBV2 to TRBJ1-1; no clear D. The sequencing used unsorted PBMCs, collected 2.1 years after starting antiretroviral therapy. The receptor was derived from a man aged 40-49 years with HIV. DNA of the CDR3: TGTGCCAGCAGCGTCCGATCATATAACACTGAAGCTTTCTTT. It translates to CASSVRSYNTEAFF.